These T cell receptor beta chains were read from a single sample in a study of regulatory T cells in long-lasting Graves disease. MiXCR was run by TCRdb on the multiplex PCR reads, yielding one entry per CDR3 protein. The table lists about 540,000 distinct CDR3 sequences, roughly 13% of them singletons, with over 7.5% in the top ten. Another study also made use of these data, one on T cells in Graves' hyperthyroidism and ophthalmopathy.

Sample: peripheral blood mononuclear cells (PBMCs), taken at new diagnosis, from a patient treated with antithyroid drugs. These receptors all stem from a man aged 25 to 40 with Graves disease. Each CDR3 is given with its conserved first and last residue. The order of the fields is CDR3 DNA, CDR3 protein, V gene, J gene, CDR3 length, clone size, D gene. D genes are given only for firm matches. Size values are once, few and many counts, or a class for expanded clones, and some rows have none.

CDR3 DNA: TGCAGCGTTGGCCCCTTGGGCCAATATGGCTACACCTTC
CDR3 protein: CSVGPLGQYGYTF
V gene: TRBV29-1
J gene: TRBJ1-2
CDR3 length: 13
clone size: few
D gene: NA

CDR3 DNA: TGTGCCAGCAGCCACCGCCATGGGAGCGGAGGATACAATGAGCAGTTCTTC
CDR3 protein: CASSHRHGSGGYNEQFF
V gene: TRBV11-2
J gene: TRBJ2-1
CDR3 length: 17
clone size: many
D gene: NA

CDR3 DNA: TGTGCCAGCAGTTACGGCGGACACCTCTATGGCTACACCTTC
CDR3 protein: CASSYGGHLYGYTF
V gene: TRBV6-2/TRBV6-3
J gene: TRBJ1-2
CDR3 length: 14
clone size: NA
D gene: NA

CDR3 DNA: TGTGCCAGTAGTATGATAGGCGGGACGAATAATGAGCAGTTCTTC
CDR3 protein: CASSMIGGTNNEQFF
V gene: TRBV19
J gene: TRBJ2-1
CDR3 length: 15
clone size: few
D gene: NA

CDR3 DNA: TGCAGCGCCCGGGGGGGGGGCTGGGATACGCAGTATTTT
CDR3 protein: CSARGGGWDTQYF
V gene: TRBV29-1
J gene: TRBJ2-3
CDR3 length: 13
clone size: NA
D gene: TRBD2

CDR3 DNA: TGTGCCAGCACTGGACGGCCCCTGGGAGGATCACCCCTCCACTTT
CDR3 protein: CASTGRPLGGSPLHF
V gene: TRBV6-1
J gene: TRBJ1-6
CDR3 length: 15
clone size: few
D gene: NA

CDR3 DNA: TGTGCCAGCTCGCCGCGGACAGGACCCACCGGGGAGCTGTTTTTT
CDR3 protein: CASSPRTGPTGELFF
V gene: TRBV18
J gene: TRBJ2-2
CDR3 length: 15
clone size: many
D gene: TRBD1

CDR3 DNA: TGCAGTGCTAGTCCCAGGGCCCCCTACGAGCAGTACTTC
CDR3 protein: CSASPRAPYEQYF
V gene: TRBV20-1
J gene: TRBJ2-7
CDR3 length: 13
clone size: few
D gene: NA

CDR3 DNA: TGTGCCAGCAGCCAAGACGGGGTGGATACGCAGTATTTT
CDR3 protein: CASSQDGVDTQYF
V gene: TRBV3-1
J gene: TRBJ2-3
CDR3 length: 13
clone size: many
D gene: NA

CDR3 DNA: TGCGCCAGCAGCTCGGAGGGGCCCACCTACAATGAGCAGTTCTTC
CDR3 protein: CASSSEGPTYNEQFF
V gene: TRBV5-1
J gene: TRBJ2-1
CDR3 length: 15
clone size: few
D gene: NA

CDR3 DNA: TGCAGTGCTAGAGATGGGGACAGGAACACTGAAGCTTTCTTT
CDR3 protein: CSARDGDRNTEAFF
V gene: TRBV20-1
J gene: TRBJ1-1
CDR3 length: 14
clone size: NA
D gene: TRBD1

CDR3 DNA: TGCGCCAGCAGCTTGGTAGGGCCTAGCACAGATACGCAGTATTTT
CDR3 protein: CASSLVGPSTDTQYF
V gene: TRBV5-1
J gene: TRBJ2-3
CDR3 length: 15
clone size: many
D gene: NA

CDR3 DNA: TGCAGTGCTAGAGATTTAACAGGGTCTTGGTACAATGAGCAGTTCTTC
CDR3 protein: CSARDLTGSWYNEQFF
V gene: TRBV20-1
J gene: TRBJ2-1
CDR3 length: 16
clone size: many
D gene: NA

CDR3 DNA: TGTGCCAGCAGCCAAGTCCGGGACTTTCCCCTGGTAAAACTGTTTTTT
CDR3 protein: CASSQVRDFPLVKLFF
V gene: TRBV3-1
J gene: TRBJ1-4
CDR3 length: 16
clone size: NA
D gene: NA

CDR3 DNA: TGTGCCAGCAGCCCAAGACAGGGATTAGGCAATGAGCAGTTCTTC
CDR3 protein: CASSPRQGLGNEQFF
V gene: TRBV9
J gene: TRBJ2-1
CDR3 length: 15
clone size: many
D gene: TRBD1

CDR3 DNA: TGTGCCAGCAGACGAACCGGGACCTTGAACACTGAAGCTTTCTTT
CDR3 protein: CASRRTGTLNTEAFF
V gene: TRBV6-1
J gene: TRBJ1-1
CDR3 length: 15
clone size: many
D gene: NA

CDR3 DNA: TGTGCCACCAGCAGAGAACCTCCACCGCTTAGCACAGATACGCAGTATTTT
CDR3 protein: CATSREPPPLSTDTQYF
V gene: TRBV15
J gene: TRBJ2-3
CDR3 length: 17
clone size: NA
D gene: NA

CDR3 DNA: TGTGCCACCAGCAGAGCTGGGGAGACAGAGCAGTACTTC
CDR3 protein: CATSRAGETEQYF
V gene: TRBV15
J gene: TRBJ2-7
CDR3 length: 13
clone size: NA
D gene: NA